The text below deals with one T cell receptor beta chain. Its antigen has not been determined. Base qualities are not provided; no much larger clone lies one nucleotide away. The record originates from a study of blood T cell repertoires in COVID-19 (TCRdb year 2020). At the level of the whole study: For ImmuneRACE Cohort 3, a participant was defined as recovered based on two consecutive negative NP/OP PCR tests, clearance by a healthcare professional, or resolution of symptoms. Collaborator samples came from the United States, Italy and Spain and covered acute and convalescent phases of COVID-19. The material from the prospective study consisted of cDNA or gDNA derived from T cells, B-cell-depleted T cells, or PBMCs. The dataset comprised deeply sampled blood TCRbeta repertoires from subjects exposed to, actively infected with, or recovered from COVID-19. The repertoires were made available in a free public database intended to serve as a resource for research on the immune response to SARS-CoV-2. The samples were drawn from two sources: the first 160 participants of the ongoing ImmuneRACE study, and fewer than 1,500 subjects contributed by 6 global collaborators. Nearly every sample came with metadata listing a de-identified subject ID, COVID-19 status, age in years and sex. HLA class I and class II types, where available, came from metadata supplied by the sample provider rather than from assay-based typing. Here is what the overall study found, with its caveats: The quantity of clinical and demographic metadata differed by source and by participant and was supplied without curation.

Enrolling through a virtual design, the prospective study's participants ranged in age from roughly 18 to 90 years and lived across about two dozen United States geographic areas. In the prospective study, participants were assigned to cohorts based on the clinical history participants reported in a screening survey and a study questionnaire. In the prospective study, mobile phlebotomists collected whole blood, serum and a nasopharyngeal or oropharyngeal swab from each participant. Additional blood draws and questionnaires over an approximately 2-month period could optionally be provided by prospective study participants. Before DNA extraction, blood samples from the prospective study were shipped at room temperature or frozen. The germline V gene yields SGHVS for CDR1 and FNYEAQ for CDR2. V lost 5 bases and J lost 1 base; the stretch between them is 11 bases long. There are 15 amino acids in the CDR3, from cysteine to phenylalanine inclusive. Just CDR3 DNA is preserved here, 45 bases in frame from base 1.

TCRbeta CDR3 regions were amplified from genomic DNA by means of the immunoSEQ Assay, a bias-controlled multiplex PCR. Turning to the authors' computational methods: Within the assay, amplification of reference gene primers was used to estimate how many nucleated cells each sample contained. To quantify the absolute abundance of each unique TCRbeta CDR3 rearrangement, sequence reads were collapsed and filtered. For each sample, productive Simpson clonality was calculated as the square root of Simpson's diversity index across productive rearrangements. The table comes from immuneACCESS by way of TCRdb, which keeps in-frame sequences with V and J called. Part of the clones is missing from these tables; in studies checked, under half for an unresolved V gene and the rest for unknown reasons. Clonal size and the V and J genes are those of that table, whereas D and trimming came from the DNA. For this sample there are fewer than 200,000 clones; less than 80% appear just once. The ten largest clones represent about 20% of the sample.

Material for sequencing was PBMCs or T cells enriched from blood (not recorded which). This TCR was sampled from a woman in her 70s in a cohort exposed to, infected with or recovered from COVID-19 (not recorded which). The chain couples TRBV7-6 to TRBJ2-2; D gene: possibly TRBD2, on 6 matching bases. Read as DNA, the sequence is TGTGCCAGCAGCACGGGACTCCTGAACACCGGGGAGCTGTTTTTT. Translated, it reads CASSTGLLNTGELFF.